These 13 T cell receptor beta chains share one sample of origin, sequenced in a study of T cell repertoires in cytomegalovirus infection. One entry per CDR3 protein results from TCRdb running MiXCR on the reads. Of about 310,000 distinct CDR3 sequences listed, around 9.6% are singletons. Source material: PBMCs. All receptors derive from a human donor in good health (CMV status not recorded). Some clones in this sample may be carry-over from other donors' samples.

This clonotype was seen ten or more times. For the CDR3, the DNA is TGTGCCAGCAGCTTAGTTGTTTGGGGGGGTGGCTACACCTTC. This gives the protein CASSLVVWGGGYTF. This chain links TRBV7-8 with TRBJ1-2; tentative D call: TRBD1 (5 bases). Deletions cut 1 base from V and 7 bases from J, with 13 bases between. This CDR3 is 14 amino acids long. Germline V gives CDR1 SGHVS, CDR2 FQNEAQ.

This clonotype has a count of ten or more. The chain links TRBV28 to TRBJ1-2; TRBD1 is a possible D gene (6 bases). CDR3 length equals 12 residues. The V gene's germline CDR1 is MDHEN and CDR2 SYDVKM. Trimming stripped 6 bases from V and 8 bases from J, with 13 bases between. The CDR3 here is CASRPTGRGYTF. The CDR3 bases are TGTGCCAGCAGACCTACAGGGCGGGGCTACACCTTC.

This clonotype was counted at least ten times. The chain's CDR3 is CASSLTGGGAVNEQFF. CDR3 sequence (DNA): TGTGCCAGCAGCTTGACGGGCGGGGGGGCCGTTAATGAGCAGTTCTTC. The V gene is TRBV7-2, the J gene TRBJ2-1; 9 bases map to TRBD2. The CDR3 runs to 16 residues. Per germline, CDR1 SGHTA and CDR2 FQGNSA. The junction had 10 bases not matched to a gene; V was cut back by 3 bases and J by 7 bases.

This clonotype was detected many times. The V and J genes are TRBV28 and TRBJ1-1; the D is unclear. The CDR3 length is 12 residues. The germline gives CDR1 MDHEN, CDR2 SYDVKM. V lost 5 bases, J lost 1 base, and 5 bases lay in between. CDR3 residues: CASSAWNTEAFF. The CDR3 DNA follows: TGTGCCAGCAGTGCCTGGAACACTGAAGCTTTCTTT.

This clonotype was observed at least ten times. The V call is TRBV11-2, the J call TRBJ2-2; a possible D gene is TRBD1 (6 bases). Trimming removed 2 bases at V and 3 bases at J, with 13 bases between. From germline, CDR1 is SGHAT and CDR2 FQNNGV. The CDR3 consists of 16 residues. CDR3 in amino acids: CASSLMGARDTGELFF. CDR3 coding DNA: TGTGCCAGCAGCTTAATGGGGGCGCGGGACACCGGGGAGCTGTTTTTT.

This clonotype occurred many times. V and J are TRBV7-9 and TRBJ2-4; possibly TRBD2 for D (5 bases). This CDR3 is built from 15 residues. The V end lost 3 bases, the J end lost 8 bases, and 17 bases lay between the germline ends. The germline V gene encodes CDR1 SEHNR and CDR2 FQNEAQ (reference sequence). CDR3 coding DNA: TGTGCCAGCAGCTTTATAATCGAGGGTCGATACATTCAGTACTTC. Translation: CASSFIIEGRYIQYF. Full variable domain (remainder filled in from reference TRBV7-9 and TRBJ2-4): DTGVSQNPRHKITKRGQNVTFRCDPISEHNRLYWYRQTLGQGPEFLTYFQNEAQLEKSRLLSDRFSAERPKGSFSTLEIQRTEQGDSAMYLCASSFIIEGRYIQYFGAGTRLSVL.

This clonotype was seen many times. The V and J genes are TRBV15 and TRBJ1-6; D is ambiguous. This CDR3 has 13 amino acids. Germline V gene data show CDR1 as LNHNV and CDR2 as YYDKDF (reference sequence). Trimming took 4 bases from V and 8 from J, leaving 9 bases between them. CDR3 bases: TGTGCCACCAGCAAGAAGACCGATTCACCCCTCCACTTT. It codes for CATSKKTDSPLHF.

The V and J genes are TRBV2 and TRBJ1-5; 9 nucleotides line up with TRBD1. V trimming: 5 bases; J trimming: 3 bases; junction bases outside the gene matches: 14. There are 18 residues in the CDR3. Germline V CDR1 and CDR2: SNHLY, FYNNEI. The CDR3 DNA is TGTGCCAGCAGTTCCCTCCTGACCGGGACAGGGTCCAATCAGCCCCAGCATTTT. Translation gives CASSSLLTGTGSNQPQHF.

This clonotype appeared many times. The chain employs TRBV7-2 and TRBJ1-1; possible D gene TRBD1, 6 bases. V lost 2 bases and J lost 5, with 12 bases in between. Looked up from germline, CDR1 is SGHTA and CDR2 is FQGNSA. This CDR3 spans 14 amino acids. CDR3 residues: CASSLQQGGTEAFF. CDR3 DNA: TGTGCCAGCAGCTTACAACAGGGTGGGACTGAAGCTTTCTTT.

At least ten counts were recorded for this clonotype. This chain links TRBV7-8 with TRBJ1-3; 7 positions match TRBD1. This CDR3 spans 18 amino acids. Germline CDR1 reads SGHVS; CDR2 reads FQNEAQ. The V gene end was trimmed by 2 bases and the J gene end by 9 bases; junction bases not matched to a gene: 19. The CDR3 here is CASSLSSSRTGLEGTIYF. DNA for the CDR3: TGTGCCAGCAGCTTATCGAGTTCCAGGACAGGCCTGGAGGGCACCATATATTTT.

This clonotype was detected only a few times. The rearrangement links TRBV28 to TRBJ1-3, with a weak D call TRBD1 (5 bases). The CDR3 covers 17 residues. Trimming cost V 1 base and J 0 bases, with 13 bases left between them. The germline CDR1 and CDR2 sequences are MDHEN and SYDVKM. CDR3: CASSLYRAGLSGNTIYF. The CDR3 nucleotides read TGTGCCAGCAGTTTATACCGCGCGGGGCTCTCTGGAAACACCATATATTTT.

The genes are TRBV5-4 and TRBJ2-4, with TRBD1 matching over 7 bases. V was clipped by 6 bases and J by 2 bases; unmatched bases: 5. Germline V gene lookup returns CDR1 SGHNT and CDR2 YYREEE (reference sequence). This CDR3 contains 14 residues. The CDR3 spells CASNQQGTKNIQYF. CDR3 nucleotides: TGTGCCAGCAATCAACAGGGGACCAAAAACATTCAGTACTTC.

This clonotype was observed many times. The genes are TRBV7-3 and TRBJ2-1, with TRBD1 identical over 9 bases. Trimming removed 2 bases from V and 0 bases from J; junction bases left unmatched: 11. The CDR3 consists of 19 residues. Germline CDR1 is SGHTA and CDR2 is FQGTGA. For the CDR3, the DNA is TGTGCCAGCAGCTTACACAGGGGGCCTTTCATTCGCTCCTACAATGAGCAGTTCTTC. Its protein is CASSLHRGPFIRSYNEQFF.